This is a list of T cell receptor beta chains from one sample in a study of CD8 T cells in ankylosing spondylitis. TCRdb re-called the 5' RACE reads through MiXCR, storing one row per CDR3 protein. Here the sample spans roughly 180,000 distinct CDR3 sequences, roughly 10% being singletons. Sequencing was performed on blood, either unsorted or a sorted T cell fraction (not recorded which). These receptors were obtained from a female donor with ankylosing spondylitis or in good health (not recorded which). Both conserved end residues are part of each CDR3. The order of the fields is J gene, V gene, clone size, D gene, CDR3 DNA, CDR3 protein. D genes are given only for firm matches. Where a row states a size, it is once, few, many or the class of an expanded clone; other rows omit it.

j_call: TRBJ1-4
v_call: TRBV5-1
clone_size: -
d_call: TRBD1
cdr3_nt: TGCGCCAGCATGTCGACAGGGAGTGAAAAACTGTTTTTT
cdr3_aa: CASMSTGSEKLFF

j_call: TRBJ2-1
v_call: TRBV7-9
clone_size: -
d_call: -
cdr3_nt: TGTGCCAGCAGCTTAGCTTTCGGAGAAGAGCAGTTCTTC
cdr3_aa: CASSLAFGEEQFF

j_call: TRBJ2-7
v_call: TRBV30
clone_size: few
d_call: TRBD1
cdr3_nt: TGTGCCTGCCGATTCCGGGACAGGCACTACGAGCAGTACTTC
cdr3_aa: CACRFRDRHYEQYF

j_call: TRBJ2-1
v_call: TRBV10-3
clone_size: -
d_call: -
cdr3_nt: TGTGCCACCGAACTACCGGAGGCCAATGAGCAGTTCTTC
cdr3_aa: CATELPEANEQFF

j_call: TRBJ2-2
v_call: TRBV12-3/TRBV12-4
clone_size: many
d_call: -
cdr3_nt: TGTGCCAGCAGTTTAGTCGCAGGGAGCACCGGGGAGCTGTTTTTT
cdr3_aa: CASSLVAGSTGELFF

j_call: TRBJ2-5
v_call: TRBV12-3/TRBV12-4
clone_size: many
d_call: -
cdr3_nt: TGTGCCAGCAACCCGGGACTCAGCGGAGACACCCAGTACTTC
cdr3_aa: CASNPGLSGDTQYF

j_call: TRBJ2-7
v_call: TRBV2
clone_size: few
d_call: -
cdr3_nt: TGTGCCAGCAGTGAATGGAACATGGGTTCGGGTGAGCAGTACTTC
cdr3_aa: CASSEWNMGSGEQYF

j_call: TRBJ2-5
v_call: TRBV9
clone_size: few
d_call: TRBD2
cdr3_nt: TGTGCCAGCAGCCCCAGTGGACTAGCCGGGACCCAGTACTTC
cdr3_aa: CASSPSGLAGTQYF

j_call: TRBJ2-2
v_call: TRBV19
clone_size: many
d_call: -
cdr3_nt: TGTGCCAGTAGTAGTGTGGGGATCGGGACCGGGGAGCTGTTTTTT
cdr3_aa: CASSSVGIGTGELFF

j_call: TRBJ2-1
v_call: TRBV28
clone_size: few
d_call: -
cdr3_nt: TGTGCCAGCAGTCTTGGGGTGGGGGTGGCCTACAATGAGCAGTTCTTC
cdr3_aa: CASSLGVGVAYNEQFF

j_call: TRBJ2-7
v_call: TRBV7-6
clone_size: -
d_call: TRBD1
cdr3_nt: TGTGCCAGCAGCTTGTTGGGACAGGGGCCCGAGCAGTACTTC
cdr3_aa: CASSLLGQGPEQYF

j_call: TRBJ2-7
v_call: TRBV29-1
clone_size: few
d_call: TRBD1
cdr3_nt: TGCAGCGTTGAAGATGACGACAGGGACTACGAGCAGTACTTC
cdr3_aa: CSVEDDDRDYEQYF

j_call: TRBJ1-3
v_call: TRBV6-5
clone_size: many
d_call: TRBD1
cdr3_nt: TGTGCCAGCAGTTGGGACAGCTCTGGAAACACCATATATTTT
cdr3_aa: CASSWDSSGNTIYF

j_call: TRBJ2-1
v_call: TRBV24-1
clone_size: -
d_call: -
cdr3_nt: TGTGCCACCAGTGATTTGTACGGGAAGCAGTTCTTC
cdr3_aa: CATSDLYGKQFF

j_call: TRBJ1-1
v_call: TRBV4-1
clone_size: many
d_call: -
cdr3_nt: TGCGCCAGCAGCCCCGAGCCTCGAAGAACGATTGAAGCTTTCTTT
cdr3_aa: CASSPEPRRTIEAFF

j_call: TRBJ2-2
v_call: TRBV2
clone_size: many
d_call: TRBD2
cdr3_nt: TGTGCCAGCGTCCGGGGGGAGGAGGCTGGGGAGCTGTTTTTT
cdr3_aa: CASVRGEEAGELFF

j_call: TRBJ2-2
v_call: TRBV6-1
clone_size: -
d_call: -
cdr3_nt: TGTGCCAGCCGCCCGTACAGATACACCGGGGAGCTGTTTTTT
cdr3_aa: CASRPYRYTGELFF

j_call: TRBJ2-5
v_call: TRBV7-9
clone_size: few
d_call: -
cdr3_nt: TGTGCCAGCAGCAAAAGGGGAGAGACCCAGTACTTC
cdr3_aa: CASSKRGETQYF